This T cell receptor (beta chain) was captured in a study of blood T cell repertoires in COVID-19. The overall study: Specimens from acute and convalescent COVID-19 originated in the United States, Italy and Spain. T cells, B-cell-depleted T cells, or PBMCs provided the cDNA or gDNA that served as material.

In the original processing: Reference gene primers were amplified, and this amplification served to estimate nucleated cell counts. Assay used: immunoSEQ multiplex PCR; TCRdb lists only in-frame clones, some missing. Clone size and V and J calls were adopted from that table, with D and trimming inferred from the DNA. Among 150,000 to 200,000 clones, approximately 90% were seen once, and the ten largest hold 5.5% to 7%. This receptor was obtained from a man in his forties with active or convalescent COVID-19. Sequenced sample: peripheral blood.

The DNA of the CDR3 is TGTGCCAGCAGCCAAGTAGGACAGTTGAACACTGAAGCTTTCTTT. Translated, it gives CASSQVGQLNTEAFF. This chain connects TRBV14 to TRBJ1-1; D perhaps matches TRBD1 (6 bases). This CDR3 is built from 15 residues. Germline V lookup: CDR1 SGHDN, CDR2 FVKESK. V lost 1 base and J lost 0, with 9 bases in between.